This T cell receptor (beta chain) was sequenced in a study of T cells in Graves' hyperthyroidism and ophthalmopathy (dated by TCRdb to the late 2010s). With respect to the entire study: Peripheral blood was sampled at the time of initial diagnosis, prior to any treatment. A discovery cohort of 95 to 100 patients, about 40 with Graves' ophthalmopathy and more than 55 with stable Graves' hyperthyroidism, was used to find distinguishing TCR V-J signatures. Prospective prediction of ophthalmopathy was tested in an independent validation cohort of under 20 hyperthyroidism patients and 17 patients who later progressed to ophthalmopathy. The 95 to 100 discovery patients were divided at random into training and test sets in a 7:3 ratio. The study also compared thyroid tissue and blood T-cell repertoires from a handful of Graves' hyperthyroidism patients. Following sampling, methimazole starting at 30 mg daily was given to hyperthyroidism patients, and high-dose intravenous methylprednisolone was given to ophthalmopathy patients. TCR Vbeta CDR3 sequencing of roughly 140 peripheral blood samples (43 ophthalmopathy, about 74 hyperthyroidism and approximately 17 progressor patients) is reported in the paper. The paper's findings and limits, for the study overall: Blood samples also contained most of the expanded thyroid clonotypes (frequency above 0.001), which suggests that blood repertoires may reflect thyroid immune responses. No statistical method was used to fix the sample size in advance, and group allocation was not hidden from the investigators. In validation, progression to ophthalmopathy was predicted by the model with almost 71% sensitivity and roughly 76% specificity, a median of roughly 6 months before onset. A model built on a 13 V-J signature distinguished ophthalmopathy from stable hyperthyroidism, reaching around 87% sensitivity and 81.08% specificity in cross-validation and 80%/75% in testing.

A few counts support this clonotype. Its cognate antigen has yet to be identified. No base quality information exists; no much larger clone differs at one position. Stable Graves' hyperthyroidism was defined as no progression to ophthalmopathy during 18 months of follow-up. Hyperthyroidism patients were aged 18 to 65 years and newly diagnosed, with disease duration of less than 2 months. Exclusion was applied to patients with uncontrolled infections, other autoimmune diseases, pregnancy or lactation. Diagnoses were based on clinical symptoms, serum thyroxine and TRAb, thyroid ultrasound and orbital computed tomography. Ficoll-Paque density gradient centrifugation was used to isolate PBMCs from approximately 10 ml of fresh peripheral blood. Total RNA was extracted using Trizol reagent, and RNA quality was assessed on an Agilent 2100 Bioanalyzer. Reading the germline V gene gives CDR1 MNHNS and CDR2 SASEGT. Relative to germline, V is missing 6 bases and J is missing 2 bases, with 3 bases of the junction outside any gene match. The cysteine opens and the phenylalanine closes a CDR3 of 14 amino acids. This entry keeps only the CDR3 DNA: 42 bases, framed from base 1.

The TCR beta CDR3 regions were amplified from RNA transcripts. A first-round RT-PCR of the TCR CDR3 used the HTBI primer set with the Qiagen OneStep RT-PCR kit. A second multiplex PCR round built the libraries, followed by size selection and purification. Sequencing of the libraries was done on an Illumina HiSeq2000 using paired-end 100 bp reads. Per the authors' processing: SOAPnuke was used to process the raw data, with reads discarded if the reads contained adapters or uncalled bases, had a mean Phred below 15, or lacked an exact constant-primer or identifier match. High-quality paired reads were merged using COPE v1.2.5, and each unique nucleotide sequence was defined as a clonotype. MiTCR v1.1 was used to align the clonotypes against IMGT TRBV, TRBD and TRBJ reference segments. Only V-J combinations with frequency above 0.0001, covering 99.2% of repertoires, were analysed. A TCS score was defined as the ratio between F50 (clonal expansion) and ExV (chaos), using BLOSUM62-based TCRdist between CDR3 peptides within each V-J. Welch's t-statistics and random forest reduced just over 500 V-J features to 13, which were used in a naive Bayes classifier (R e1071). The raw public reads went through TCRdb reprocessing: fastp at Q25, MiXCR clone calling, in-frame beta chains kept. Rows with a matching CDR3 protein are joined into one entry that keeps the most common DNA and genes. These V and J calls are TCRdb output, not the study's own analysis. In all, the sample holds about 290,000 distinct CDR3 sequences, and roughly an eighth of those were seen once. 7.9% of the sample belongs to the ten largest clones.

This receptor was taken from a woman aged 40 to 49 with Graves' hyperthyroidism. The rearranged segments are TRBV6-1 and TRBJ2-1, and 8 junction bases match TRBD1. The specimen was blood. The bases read TGTGCCAGCAGGCCAGGGGGCCCCTACAATGAGCAGTTCTTC. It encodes CASRPGGPYNEQFF.